A single sample is the source of the 18 T cell receptor beta chains below, sequenced in a study of shared clonotypes between healthy human individuals. Using immunoSEQ multiplex PCR, the repertoire was profiled, and TCRdb retains in-frame clones only, with some absent. The repertoire holds roughly 600,000 clones, 95% to 98% seen once, with 0.3% in the top ten. Terminally differentiated effector memory CD45RA+ cells were excluded by CCR7 positive selection of CD45RO-negative cells. Sequencing was performed on naive CD8+ T cells sorted from blood. These receptors were obtained from a man aged 30-40 years in good health.

The chain has TRBV9 and TRBJ2-1; no clear D. Germline loops: CDR1 SGDLS, CDR2 YYNGEE. The V and J ends lost 6 bases and 6 bases respectively, with 13 bases between them. The CDR3 is 13 amino acids. In DNA form, the CDR3 reads TGTGCCAGCACCGCGTCCCTGGGCAATGAGCAGTTCTTC. Translation: CASTASLGNEQFF. Looking up the rest from reference TRBV9 and TRBJ2-1 gives the full variable domain: DSGVTQTPKHLITATGQRVTLRCSPRSGDLSVYWYQQSLDQGLQFLIQYYNGEERAKGNILERFSAQQFPDLHSELNLSSLELGDSALYFCASTASLGNEQFFGPGTRLTVL.

The V call is TRBV27, the J call TRBJ1-2, with 9 bases that match TRBD1. V lost 6 bases to trimming and J lost 1 base; unmatched junction nucleotides: 15. Germline V gene data show CDR1 as MNHEY and CDR2 as SMNVEV (reference sequence). The CDR3 consists of 18 residues. The CDR3 sequence: CASSRGTGKSKNNYGYTF. As DNA, the CDR3 is TGTGCCAGCAGCCGGGGGACAGGGAAGAGTAAGAATAACTATGGCTACACCTTC.

The gene calls are TRBV10-3 and TRBJ2-7, with D uncertain. V was pared by 8 bases and J by 0 bases, with 5 bases between. CDR1 is ENHRY and CDR2 is SYGVKD in the germline V gene. This CDR3 is 11 amino acids long. The CDR3 DNA reads TGTGCCATCGGAAGCTCCTACGAGCAGTACTTC. It is translated as CAIGSSYEQYF.

The J gene is TRBJ2-7, the V gene TRBV7-8; D is perhaps TRBD2 (6 bases). CDR3 length equals 14 residues. V was trimmed by 5 bases and J by 2 bases, leaving 13 bases between them. Germline V gene lookup returns CDR1 SGHVS and CDR2 FQNEAQ. The CDR3 region is CASSLIAATYEQYF. CDR3 DNA sequence: TGTGCCAGCAGCCTTATAGCGGCTACCTACGAGCAGTACTTC. The full variable domain, rest sourced from reference TRBV7-8 and TRBJ2-7, is GAGVSQSPRYKVAKRGQDVALRCDPISGHVSLFWYQQALGQGPEFLTYFQNEAQLDKSGLPSDRFFAERPEGSVSTLKIQRTQQEDSAVYLCASSLIAATYEQYFGPGTRLTVT.

The rearrangement uses TRBV10-1 and TRBJ2-4; tentatively, D is TRBD2 (6 bases). Trimming left V 5 bases short and J 6 bases short, with 14 bases between. The CDR3 is 14 residues long. The V gene's germline CDR1 is WNHNN and CDR2 SYGVQD (reference sequence). CDR3 nucleotides: TGCGCCAGCAGTATGACGGGAGCTGGAAACATTCAGTACTTC. Amino acid sequence: CASSMTGAGNIQYF.

The J gene is TRBJ1-1, the V gene TRBV28; 7 nucleotides line up with TRBD1. J lost 5 bases, V lost 8 bases, and 11 bases had no gene match. The V gene's germline CDR1 is MDHEN and CDR2 SYDVKM. This CDR3 contains 14 residues. The CDR3 loop is CASLKRGRWTEAFF. Here the CDR3 DNA reads TGTGCCAGCTTGAAGAGGGGGCGCTGGACTGAAGCTTTCTTT.

The chain couples TRBV6-5 to TRBJ2-7; 7 nucleotides line up with TRBD1. V shed 6 bases, J shed 5 bases, and the junction held 7 bases outside the gene matches. Germline CDR1 and CDR2: MNHEY and SVGAGI. The CDR3 consists of 13 residues. The CDR3 DNA is TGTGCCAGCAGCTCGGACAGGACCAACGAGCAGTACTTC. Protein: CASSSDRTNEQYF.

The chain carries TRBV27 and TRBJ2-1; 8 bases match TRBD2. J was trimmed by 0 bases and V by 6 bases; bases with no gene match: 7. The CDR3 contains 16 residues. Germline CDR1 is MNHEY and CDR2 is SMNVEV (reference sequence). CDR3 amino acids: CASSPASGSSYNEQFF. The CDR3 DNA is TGTGCCAGCAGCCCCGCCAGCGGGAGCTCCTACAATGAGCAGTTCTTC.

The chain combines TRBV7-6 with TRBJ1-3, with TRBD1 as a possible D gene (5 bases). The CDR3 is 15 amino acids. From germline, CDR1 is SGHVS and CDR2 FNYEAQ. The V end lost 3 bases, the J end lost 6 bases, and 15 bases lay between the germline ends. The CDR3 DNA is TGTGCCAGCAGCTTTGGGGCGGACGATATAAACACCATATATTTT. It yields the protein CASSFGADDINTIYF.

This clone was seen a few times. The chain recombines TRBV7-9 with TRBJ2-7; 7 bases map to TRBD2. Trimming removed 1 base from V and 0 bases from J; junction bases left unmatched: 3. CDR1 and CDR2 (germline): SEHNR, FQNEAQ (reference sequence). This CDR3 is 15 amino acids long. This chain's CDR3 is CASSLGWGGSYEQYF. In nucleotides, the CDR3 is TGTGCCAGCAGCTTAGGGTGGGGGGGCTCCTACGAGCAGTACTTC.

V is TRBV5-1 and J is TRBJ2-2; TRBD2 matches at 9 bases. CDR1 and CDR2 (germline): SGHRS, YFSETQ. The CDR3 is made up of 15 amino acids. V lost 0 bases, J lost 6 bases, and 3 bases stayed unmatched. The CDR3 region has the DNA TGCGCCAGCAGCTTGGTAGCGGGAGCATCCGGGGAGCTGTTTTTT. Protein product: CASSLVAGASGELFF.

J is TRBJ1-1 and V is TRBV6-5; D is unclear. Germline-derived CDR1 and CDR2 are MNHEY and SVGAGI. Trimming removed 8 bases at V and 5 bases at J, with 9 bases between. This CDR3 has 11 amino acids. Written as DNA, the CDR3 is TGTGCCAGCCATCTTTTAACTGAAGCTTTCTTT. Protein: CASHLLTEAFF.

The chain uses TRBV6-5 and TRBJ2-5; D tentatively fits TRBD1 or TRBD2 (5 bases each). Germline V lookup: CDR1 MNHEY, CDR2 SVGAGI. The CDR3 contains 12 residues. Trimming pared 6 bases from V and 5 bases from J, leaving 10 bases between. CDR3 residues: CASRLGDETQYF. The CDR3, as DNA: TGTGCCAGCAGACTAGGGGACGAGACCCAGTACTTC.

The genes are TRBV6-7 and TRBJ2-7; D perhaps matches TRBD2 (7 bases). TRBV6-7 qualifies as an ORF whose function is uncertain. With 4 bases removed from V and 1 base from J, the gap between germline ends came to 17 bases. The CDR3 loop spans 16 amino acids. The CDR3 region is CASSSGQSLASYEQYF. Here the CDR3 DNA reads TGTGCCAGCAGTTCCGGACAGTCACTAGCGTCCTACGAGCAGTACTTC.

The chain recombines TRBV4-1 with TRBJ2-1; D possibly corresponds to TRBD2 (5 bases). Trimming removed 1 base from V and 5 bases from J, with 12 bases in between. The germline V gene has CDR1 MGHRA and CDR2 YSYEKL. The CDR3 totals 15 residues. CDR3 sequence reads: CASSQVEAANNEQFF. In DNA form, the CDR3 reads TGCGCCAGCAGCCAAGTGGAGGCAGCAAACAATGAGCAGTTCTTC.

The chain uses TRBV5-4 and TRBJ2-2; a possible D gene is TRBD1 (5 bases). This CDR3 spans 17 amino acids. The germline V gene has CDR1 SGHNT and CDR2 YYREEE (reference sequence). The V and J ends lost 0 bases and 1 base respectively, with 13 bases between them. As DNA, the CDR3 is TGTGCCAGCAGCTTGGGACAGCGCTTTTTGAACACCGGGGAGCTGTTTTTT. Protein: CASSLGQRFLNTGELFF.

The chain is built from TRBV21-1 and TRBJ1-1. TRBV21-1 is marked as a pseudogene. The CDR3 extends over 11 amino acids. This chain's CDR3 is CACSLNTEAFF. The DNA for the CDR3 is TGTGCCTGCTCCCTGAACACTGAAGCTTTCTTT.

V and J are TRBV29-1 and TRBJ1-1; D is perhaps TRBD1 (5 bases). The CDR3 covers 13 residues. V lost 4 bases and J 5 bases, leaving 14 bases between the germline ends. Germline V gives CDR1 SQVTM, CDR2 ANQGSEA. The DNA of the CDR3 is TGCAGCGTTGTTTCCGCGGGGGGGACTGAAGCTTTCTTT. Its protein product is CSVVSAGGTEAFF. Variable domain in full (rest from reference TRBV29-1 and TRBJ1-1): SAVISQKPSRDICQRGTSLTIQCQVDSQVTMMFWYRQQPGQSLTLIATANQGSEATYESGFVIDKFPISRPNLTFSTLTVSNMSPEDSSIYLCSVVSAGGTEAFFGQGTRLTVV.